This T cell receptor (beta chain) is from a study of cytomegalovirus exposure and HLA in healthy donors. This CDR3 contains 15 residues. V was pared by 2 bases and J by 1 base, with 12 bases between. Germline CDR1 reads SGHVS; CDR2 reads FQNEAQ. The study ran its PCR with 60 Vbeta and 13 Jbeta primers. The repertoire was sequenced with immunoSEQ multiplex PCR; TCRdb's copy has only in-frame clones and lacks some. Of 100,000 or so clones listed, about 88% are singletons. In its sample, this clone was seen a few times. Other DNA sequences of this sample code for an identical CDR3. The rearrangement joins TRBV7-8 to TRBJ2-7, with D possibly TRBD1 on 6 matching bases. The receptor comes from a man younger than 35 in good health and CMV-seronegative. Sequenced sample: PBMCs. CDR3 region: CASSLRQGPSYEQYF. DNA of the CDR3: TGTGCCAGCAGCTTAAGGCAGGGGCCATCCTACGAGCAGTACTTC.